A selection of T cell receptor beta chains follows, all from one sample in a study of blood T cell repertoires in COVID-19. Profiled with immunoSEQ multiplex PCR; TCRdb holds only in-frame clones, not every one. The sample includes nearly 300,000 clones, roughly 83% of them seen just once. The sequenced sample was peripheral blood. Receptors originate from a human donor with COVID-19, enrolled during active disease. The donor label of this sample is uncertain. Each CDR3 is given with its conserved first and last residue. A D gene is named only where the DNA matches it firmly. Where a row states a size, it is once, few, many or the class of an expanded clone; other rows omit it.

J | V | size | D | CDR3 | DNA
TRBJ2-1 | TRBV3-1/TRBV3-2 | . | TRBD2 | CASSQLGAGVSNEQFF | TGTGCCAGCAGCCAATTAGGGGCGGGAGTCTCCAATGAGCAGTTCTTC
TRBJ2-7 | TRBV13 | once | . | CASSLGRTETYEQYF | TGTGCCAGCAGCTTAGGGCGGACAGAGACCTACGAGCAGTACTTC
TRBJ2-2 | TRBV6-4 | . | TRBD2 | CASSDSATSGSTGELFF | TGTGCCAGCAGTGACTCCGCGACTAGCGGGAGCACCGGGGAGCTGTTTTTT
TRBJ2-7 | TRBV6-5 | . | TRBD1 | CASSYKDRARQYF | TGTGCCAGCAGTTATAAGGACAGGGCCAGGCAGTACTTC
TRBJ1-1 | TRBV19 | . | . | CASNSEGFGNTEAFF | TGTGCCAGTAATAGCGAGGGATTTGGGAACACTGAAGCTTTCTTT
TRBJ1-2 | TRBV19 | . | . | CASSARQMGHGYTF | TGTGCCAGTAGTGCACGTCAAATGGGGCACGGCTACACCTTC
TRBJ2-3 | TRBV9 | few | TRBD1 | CASSGGQGAWMADTQYF | TGTGCCAGCAGCGGGGGACAGGGGGCATGGATGGCAGATACGCAGTATTTT
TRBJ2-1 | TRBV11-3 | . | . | CASSSTGDTKQFF | TGTGCCAGCAGCTCTACCGGTGACACGAAGCAGTTCTTC
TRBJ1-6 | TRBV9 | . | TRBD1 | CASSADRGNSPLHF | TGTGCCAGCAGCGCGGACAGGGGAAACTCACCCCTCCACTTT
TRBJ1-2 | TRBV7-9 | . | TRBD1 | CASSRQRTGGYGYTF | TGTGCCAGCAGCCGCCAGAGGACAGGGGGGTATGGCTACACCTTC
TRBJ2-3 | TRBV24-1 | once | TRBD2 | CATSDLNSGGLSTDTQYF | TGTGCCACCAGTGATTTAAACTCGGGGGGGTTGAGCACAGATACGCAGTATTTT
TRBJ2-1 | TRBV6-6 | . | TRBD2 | CASRATSDNNEQFF | TGTGCCAGCAGGGCGACTAGCGACAACAATGAGCAGTTCTTC
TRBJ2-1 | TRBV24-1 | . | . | CATSDFSGSSYNEQFF | TGTGCCACCAGTGACTTCAGCGGAAGCTCCTACAATGAGCAGTTCTTC
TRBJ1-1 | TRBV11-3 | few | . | CASSAGTSNTEAFF | TGTGCCAGCAGCGCCGGGACATCGAACACTGAAGCTTTCTTT
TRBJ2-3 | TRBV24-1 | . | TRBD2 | CATSDLNLAGGPVNTDTQYF | TGTGCCACCAGTGATTTGAACTTAGCGGGAGGCCCCGTCAACACAGATACGCAGTATTTT
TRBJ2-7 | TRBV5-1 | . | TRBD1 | CASSLEVQGDEQYF | TGCGCCAGCAGCTTGGAAGTCCAGGGGGACGAGCAGTACTTC
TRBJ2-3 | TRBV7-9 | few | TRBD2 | CASSHSGRGTDTQYF | TGTGCCAGCAGCCATAGCGGGAGAGGCACAGATACGCAGTATTTT
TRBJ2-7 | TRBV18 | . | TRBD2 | CASSPGTSDVYEQYF | TGTGCCAGCTCACCAGGGACTAGCGACGTCTACGAGCAGTACTTC
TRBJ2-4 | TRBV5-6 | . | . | CASSWGGYF | TGTGCCAGCAGCTGGGGAGGGTACTTC
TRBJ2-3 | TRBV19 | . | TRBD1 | CASSRGRGDTQYF | TGTGCCAGCTCCAGGGGGCGGGGAGATACGCAGTATTTT
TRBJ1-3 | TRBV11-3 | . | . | CASSRSSGNTIYF | TGTGCCAGCAGCCGGTCGTCTGGAAACACCATATATTTT
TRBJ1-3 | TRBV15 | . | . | CATSRELQASLNTIYF | TGTGCCACCAGCAGAGAATTACAGGCTTCGTTAAACACCATATATTTT
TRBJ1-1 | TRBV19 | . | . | CASSIVGRVNTEAFF | TGTGCCAGTAGTATAGTGGGGAGAGTGAACACTGAAGCTTTCTTT
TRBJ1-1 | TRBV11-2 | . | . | CASSFTGSTEAFF | TGTGCCAGCAGCTTTACGGGATCCACTGAAGCTTTCTTT
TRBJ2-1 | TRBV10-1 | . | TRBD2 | CASSETPQASGSGNEQFF | TGCGCCAGCAGTGAAACGCCGCAAGCTAGCGGGAGTGGCAATGAGCAGTTCTTC
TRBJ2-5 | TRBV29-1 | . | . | CSVGGVTGYQETQYF | TGCAGCGTGGGGGGGGTGACAGGATACCAAGAGACCCAGTACTTC
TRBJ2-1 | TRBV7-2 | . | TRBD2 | CASSLGSRGGSLNEQFF | TGTGCCAGCAGCTTAGGGAGTCGGGGCGGGAGCTTAAATGAGCAGTTCTTC
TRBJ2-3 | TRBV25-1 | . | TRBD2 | CASSDGSGSLPDTQYF | TGTGCCAGCAGTGACGGGAGCGGGAGTCTGCCAGATACGCAGTATTTT
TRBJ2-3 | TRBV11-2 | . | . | CASSLDRGSADTQYF | TGTGCCAGCAGCTTAGATCGTGGTAGCGCAGATACGCAGTATTTT
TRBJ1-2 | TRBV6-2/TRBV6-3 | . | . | CASSPDINYGYTF | TGTGCCAGCAGTCCCGACATTAACTATGGCTACACCTTC
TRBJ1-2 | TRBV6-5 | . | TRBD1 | CASQNHRGHGYTF | TGTGCCAGCCAGAATCACAGGGGACACGGCTACACCTTC
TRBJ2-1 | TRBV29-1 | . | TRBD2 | CSVVLLAGSISSYNEQFF | TGCAGCGTTGTCTTGTTAGCGGGCTCCATAAGCTCCTACAATGAGCAGTTCTTC
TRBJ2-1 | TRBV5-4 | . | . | CASSRGGSNEQFF | TGTGCCAGCAGCCGAGGGGGATCCAATGAGCAGTTCTTC
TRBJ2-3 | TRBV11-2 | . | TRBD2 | CASSWGPGLAGIDTQYF | TGTGCCAGCAGCTGGGGACCGGGACTAGCGGGTATAGATACGCAGTATTTT
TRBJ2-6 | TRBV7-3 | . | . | CASSPNGANVLTF | TGTGCCAGCAGCCCTAATGGGGCCAACGTCCTGACTTTC
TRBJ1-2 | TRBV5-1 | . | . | CASSWGTGTLERGYTF | TGCGCCAGCAGCTGGGGGACCGGGACATTGGAAAGGGGCTACACCTTC
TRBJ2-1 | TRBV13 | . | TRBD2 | CASSLGSGSIYEQFF | TGTGCCAGCAGCTTAGGCAGCGGGAGTATCTATGAGCAGTTCTTC
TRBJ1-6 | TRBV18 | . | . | CASSPPRDTYNSPLHF | TGTGCCAGCTCACCACCGCGGGATACCTATAATTCACCCCTCCACTTT
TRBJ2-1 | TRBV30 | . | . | CAWGERNEQFF | TGTGCCTGGGGCGAACGGAATGAGCAGTTCTTC
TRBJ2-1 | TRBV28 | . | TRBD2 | CASLTSGRGEQFF | TGTGCCAGCTTAACCAGCGGGAGAGGTGAGCAGTTCTTC
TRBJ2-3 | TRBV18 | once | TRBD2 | CASSPGLKTDTQYF | TGTGCCAGCTCGCCGGGACTAAAAACAGATACGCAGTATTTT
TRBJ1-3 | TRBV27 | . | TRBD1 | CASSLSGQGRNTIYF | TGTGCCAGCAGTTTATCCGGACAGGGAAGAAACACCATATATTTT
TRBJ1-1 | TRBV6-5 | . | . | CASLTGTVGTEAFF | TGTGCCAGCCTAACCGGGACTGTGGGGACTGAAGCTTTCTTT
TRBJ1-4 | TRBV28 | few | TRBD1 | CASSQPGQNEKLFF | TGTGCCAGCAGCCAACCGGGACAGAATGAAAAACTGTTTTTT
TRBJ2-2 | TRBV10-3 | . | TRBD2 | CAISVPTSGKTNTGELFF | TGTGCCATCAGTGTACCGACTAGCGGGAAGACGAACACCGGGGAGCTGTTTTTT
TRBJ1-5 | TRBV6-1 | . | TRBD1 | CASSEGQSNQPQHF | TGTGCCAGCAGTGAGGGACAGTCAAATCAGCCCCAGCATTTT
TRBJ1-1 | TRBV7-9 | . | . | CASSLGPWNTEAFF | TGTGCCAGCAGCTTAGGTCCGTGGAACACTGAAGCTTTCTTT
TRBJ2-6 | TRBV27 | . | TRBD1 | CASTGQSPSGANVLTF | TGTGCCAGCACGGGACAGTCCCCGTCTGGGGCCAACGTCCTGACTTTC
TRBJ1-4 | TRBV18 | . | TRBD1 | CASSPGQGASVGEKLFF | TGTGCCAGCTCTCCGGGACAGGGGGCTTCGGTTGGTGAAAAACTGTTTTTT
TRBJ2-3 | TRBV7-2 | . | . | CASSLAPGLPNTDTQYF | TGTGCCAGCAGCTTAGCACCCGGACTACCTAACACAGATACGCAGTATTTT